Following are 10 T cell receptor beta chains from one sample sequenced in a study of blood T cell repertoires in COVID-19. Sequencing used immunoSEQ multiplex PCR; TCRdb keeps in-frame clones, though not all of them. The sample consists of 250,000 to 350,000 clones, about 88% of them appearing once. Sequenced material: PBMCs or T cells enriched from blood (not recorded which). Source of these receptors: a woman aged 60 to 75 in a cohort exposed to, infected with or recovered from COVID-19 (not recorded which).

The chain combines TRBV5-1 with TRBJ2-7, with 7 bases lining up with TRBD1. J gave up 2 bases and V 3 bases, and 20 bases lay outside the gene matches. The CDR3 sequence is 19 residues long. From germline, CDR1 is SGHRS and CDR2 YFSETQ. CDR3: CASSSYTKRDSFITYEQYF. CDR3 in DNA: TGCGCCAGCAGCTCCTACACTAAAAGGGACAGCTTCATCACCTACGAGCAGTACTTC.

This rearrangement joins TRBV19 to TRBJ2-1, with TRBD2 matching 10 bases. The germline gives CDR1 LNHDA, CDR2 SQIVND (reference sequence). CDR3 length equals 14 residues. V trimming: 8 bases; J trimming: 9 bases; junction bases outside the gene matches: 10. The CDR3 reads CASDLAGEGLEQFF. The CDR3 DNA reads TGTGCCAGTGATCTAGCGGGAGAGGGGCTTGAGCAGTTCTTC.

The V call is TRBV6-5, the J call TRBJ2-2, with 8 bases identical to TRBD1. V lost 6 bases, J lost 1 base, and 4 bases stayed unmatched. Germline V gives CDR1 MNHEY, CDR2 SVGAGI. The CDR3 contains 15 residues. The CDR3 DNA sequence: TGTGCCAGCAGCCCCGGGACAGGGAACACCGGGGAGCTGTTTTTT. This encodes CASSPGTGNTGELFF.

This rearrangement joins TRBV28 to TRBJ2-2, with D perhaps TRBD2 (6 bases). Germline V gene lookup returns CDR1 MDHEN and CDR2 SYDVKM. Trimming stripped 1 base from V and 5 bases from J, with 17 bases between. The CDR3 is 17 residues long. The DNA of the CDR3 is TGTGCCAGCAGTTTATCTCGACTAGGCTCGGATACCGGGGAGCTGTTTTTT. Amino acids: CASSLSRLGSDTGELFF. The whole variable domain, remainder taken from reference TRBV28 and TRBJ2-2, is DVKVTQSSRYLVKRTGEKVFLECVQDMDHENMFWYRQDPGLGLRLIYFSYDVKMKEKGDIPEGYSVSREKKERFSLILESASTNQTSMYLCASSLSRLGSDTGELFFGEGSRLTVL.

The rearrangement uses TRBV5-1 and TRBJ1-3, with 8 bases lining up with TRBD1. CDR1 SGHRS and CDR2 YFSETQ come from the germline V gene. V lost 3 bases, J lost 2 bases, and 4 bases stayed unmatched. The CDR3 is 15 residues long. Here the CDR3 reads CASSSDRVPGNTIYF. CDR3 in DNA: TGCGCCAGCAGCTCGGACAGGGTGCCTGGAAACACCATATATTTT.

The chain couples TRBV9 to TRBJ1-1, with 7 bases fitting TRBD1. V lost 0 bases to trimming and J lost 2 bases; unmatched junction nucleotides: 13. Germline CDR1 SGDLS, CDR2 YYNGEE. The CDR3 contains 18 residues. The CDR3 loop reads CASSVAVGRGMSNTEAFF. The DNA for the CDR3 is TGTGCCAGCAGCGTAGCCGTAGGCAGGGGGATGTCTAACACTGAAGCTTTCTTT.

This clone was seen a single time. The chain recombines TRBV2 with TRBJ2-5, with 11 bases fitting TRBD2. Germline V gives CDR1 SNHLY, CDR2 FYNNEI. The CDR3 runs 18 residues. V trimming: 1 base; J trimming: 2 bases; junction bases outside the gene matches: 9. The CDR3 spells CASSEVLAGGRGQETQYF. For the CDR3, the DNA is TGTGCCAGCAGTGAAGTGCTAGCGGGAGGCCGAGGGCAAGAGACCCAGTACTTC.

The chain links TRBV5-1 to TRBJ2-3; 9 bases match TRBD2. Germline values: CDR1 SGHRS, CDR2 YFSETQ. The trim removed 5 bases at V and 1 base at J, leaving 8 bases unmatched. The CDR3 totals 16 residues. The CDR3 protein is CASSLGAGGGTDTQYF. The CDR3 coding sequence is TGCGCCAGCAGTCTCGGCGCGGGAGGGGGCACAGATACGCAGTATTTT.

The genes are TRBV2 and TRBJ1-2; 9 bases fit TRBD1. The germline gives CDR1 SNHLY, CDR2 FYNNEI. After removal of 4 bases from V and 8 bases from J, the junction contained 8 bases not matched to a gene. The CDR3 consists of 14 residues. The CDR3 DNA sequence: TGTGCCAGCAGTGTCCGGGACAGGGCCTACGGCTACACCTTC. This codes for CASSVRDRAYGYTF.

The chain joins TRBV6-2 or TRBV6-3 to TRBJ2-6; possibly TRBD2 for D (6 bases). This CDR3 is built from 16 residues. CDR1 is MNHEY and CDR2 is SVGEGT in the germline V gene. V was trimmed by 4 bases and J by 2 bases, leaving 12 bases between them. CDR3 sequence (DNA): TGTGCCAGCAGTTGGGGGGAAGTGACTGGGGCCAACGTCCTGACTTTC. Translated, it gives CASSWGEVTGANVLTF.